Below, 9 T cell receptor beta chains from the same sample are listed, as sequenced in a study of blood T cell repertoires in COVID-19 (dated by TCRdb to between 2020 and 2021). Libraries were built with the immunoSEQ multiplex PCR assay. This is the immuneACCESS table as TCRdb keeps it, with only in-frame sequences that have V and J called. A part of the clones is gone; compared with another copy, unresolved V genes explain less than half, and the rest is unexplained. In this sample the table shows 50,000 to 60,000 clones, less than 90% of which occur a single time. 25% to 35% of the sample is held by the ten biggest clonotypes. Sequences were obtained from peripheral blood. These receptors came from a human donor in a cohort sampled during active COVID-19.

The CDR3 region has the DNA TGTGCCACCGGGACAGTCAACACCGGGGAGCTGTTTTTT. Translating it yields CATGTVNTGELFF. This sequence joins TRBV19 and TRBJ2-2; 7 nucleotides match TRBD1. V was clipped by 10 bases and J by 2 bases; unmatched bases: 4. The CDR3 has 13 amino acids. CDR1 is LNHDA and CDR2 is SQIVND in the germline V gene (reference sequence).

The V and J genes are TRBV6-5 and TRBJ2-1; possible D gene TRBD2, 7 bases. From germline, CDR1 is MNHEY and CDR2 SVGAGI. Trimming left V 6 bases short and J 1 base short, with 13 bases between. CDR3 length: 15 residues. This CDR3 reads CASRQGGGSYNEQFF. CDR3 nucleotides: TGTGCCAGCAGGCAAGGGGGGGGATCCTACAATGAGCAGTTCTTC.

The rearrangement joins TRBV7-9 to TRBJ2-4; perhaps TRBD2 as D (6 bases). From germline, CDR1 is SEHNR and CDR2 FQNEAQ (reference sequence). The CDR3 contains 13 residues. V was pared by 1 base and J by 6 bases, with 7 bases between. As DNA, the CDR3 is TGTGCCAGCAGCTTAGGGGGAGGAAACATTCAGTACTTC. Its translation is CASSLGGGNIQYF.

CDR3 in DNA: TGTGCCAGCAGCAAAGGTGACAGGGCCTACAATGAGCAGTTCTTC. Translating gives CASSKGDRAYNEQFF. The chain links TRBV21-1 to TRBJ2-1; the table's D call of TRBD1 was not tested on the DNA. TRBV21-1 is shown as a pseudogene. The CDR3 has 15 residues.

The V and J genes are TRBV3-1 (or the pseudogene TRBV3-2) and TRBJ2-1; no firm D call. The V gene lost 3 bases and the J gene lost 3 bases, with 18 bases spanning the gap. The CDR3 is made up of 17 amino acids. In germline, CDR1 is LGHDT, CDR2 YNNKEL (reference sequence). CDR3 in DNA: TGTGCCAGCAGCCACCAAGTTGGCGAGGTCCTCTACAATGAGCAGTTCTTC. Residues: CASSHQVGEVLYNEQFF.

This clone was counted a few times. The CDR3: CATSSPTGGVIQETQYF. The CDR3 nucleotides read TGTGCCACCAGCAGTCCCACAGGGGGCGTAATCCAAGAGACCCAGTACTTC. The rearrangement links TRBV15 to TRBJ2-5; 9 bases fit TRBD1. Germline V CDR1 and CDR2: LNHNV, YYDKDF (reference sequence). The CDR3 consists of 17 residues. V gave up 3 bases and J gave up 1 base; unmatched junction bases: 9.

The chain combines TRBV19 with TRBJ2-5; D gene uncertain. This CDR3 is 13 amino acids long. Germline V gene lookup returns CDR1 LNHDA and CDR2 SQIVND (reference sequence). Trimming took off 9 bases at V and 1 base at J, with 12 bases between the two ends. The CDR3 DNA sequence: TGTGCCAGGGATTACGGGTCCCAAGAGACCCAGTACTTC. It codes for CARDYGSQETQYF.

This chain uses TRBV27 with TRBJ2-7; 12 bases match TRBD2. Germline CDR1 reads MNHEY; CDR2 reads SMNVEV (reference sequence). There are 14 residues in the CDR3. Trimming took 7 bases from V and 5 from J; bases not matched to a gene: 6. CDR3 coding DNA: TGTGCCAGCACCGCTAGCGGGGGGGCCCACGAGCAGTACTTC. Amino acid sequence: CASTASGGAHEQYF.

CDR3 loop: CASSGMGDLAKNIQYF. The CDR3 DNA follows: TGCGCCAGCAGCGGAATGGGGGACTTAGCCAAAAACATTCAGTACTTC. This chain links TRBV5-1 with TRBJ2-4; tentatively, D is TRBD2 (6 bases). V lost 4 bases and J 0 bases, leaving 14 bases between the germline ends. CDR1 is SGHRS, CDR2 YFSETQ, per germline. There are 16 residues in the CDR3.